This entry lists 16 T cell receptor beta chains sequenced from one sample in a study of blood T cell repertoires in COVID-19. This table comes from immunoSEQ multiplex PCR, and its TCRdb copy is limited to in-frame clones, with some not included. This sample yields hundreds of thousands of clones, of which more than 75% are seen a single time; 2% to 3% belongs to the top ten. Input material: PBMCs or T cells enriched from blood (not recorded which). The source is a man aged 55 to 70 who had recovered from COVID-19.

A note on this clone: The germline gene is not matched at one end of the junction; a read error may be the cause. This sequence joins TRBV3-1 (or the pseudogene TRBV3-2) and TRBJ1-1; 10 nucleotides match TRBD1. The germline V gene has CDR1 LGHDT and CDR2 YNNKEL (reference sequence). CDR3 length: 13 residues. The CDR3 loop is CACRDRGLAEAFF. Written as DNA, the CDR3 is TGTGCCTGCAGGGACAGGGGTCTCGCTGAAGCTTTCTTT.

This chain uses TRBV2 with TRBJ1-2; TRBD1 matches 7 bases. CDR1 is SNHLY, CDR2 FYNNEI, per germline. The CDR3 is made up of 13 amino acids. V gave up 6 bases and J gave up 2 bases; unmatched junction bases: 3. The CDR3 sequence is CASRRTGNYGYTF. CDR3 DNA: TGTGCCAGCAGGCGGACAGGCAACTATGGCTACACCTTC.

The genes are TRBV10-2 and TRBJ2-5; D unclear. This CDR3 is built from 14 residues. V lost 0 bases to trimming and J lost 1 base, with 6 bases between them. In germline, CDR1 is WSHSY, CDR2 SAAADI. In DNA form, the CDR3 reads TGCGCCAGCAGTGAGTCTTGGGCCCAAGAGACCCAGTACTTC. Its translation is CASSESWAQETQYF.

The genes are TRBV5-1 and TRBJ2-7, with D possibly TRBD2 on 6 matching bases. V lost 2 bases to trimming and J lost 5 bases, with 20 bases between them. This CDR3 has 16 residues. The V gene's germline CDR1 is SGHRS and CDR2 YFSETQ. DNA of the CDR3: TGCGCCAGCAGCTTCGCCCAGGAGGGCGATCGGAACGAGCAGTACTTC. Encoded protein: CASSFAQEGDRNEQYF.

The chain is built from TRBV3-1 (or the pseudogene TRBV3-2) and TRBJ2-2; D might be TRBD2 (5 bases). Germline CDR1 LGHDT, CDR2 YNNKEL (reference sequence). The CDR3 spans 16 residues. Trimming pared 1 base from V and 2 bases from J, leaving 11 bases between. CDR3 region: CASSQVVGVNTGELFF. CDR3 DNA: TGTGCCAGCAGCCAAGTGGTCGGGGTTAACACCGGGGAGCTGTTTTTT.

The chain recombines TRBV7-8 with TRBJ1-1; the D gene is possibly TRBD1 (5 bases). Germline CDR1 is SGHVS and CDR2 is FQNEAQ. Trimming took 1 base from V and 10 from J, leaving 16 bases between them. The CDR3 extends over 14 amino acids. The CDR3 region has the DNA TGTGCCAGCAGCTTAGTTTCCGGACAAGTGGGAGCTTTCTTT. It codes for CASSLVSGQVGAFF.

The chain is built from TRBV6-6 and TRBJ1-2, with a weak D call TRBD1 (6 bases). Germline assignment: CDR1 MNHNY and CDR2 SVGAGI (reference sequence). The CDR3 runs 15 residues. Trimming removed 7 bases at V and 3 bases at J, with 18 bases between. In DNA form, the CDR3 reads TGTGCCAGCACCCCGCCAGGGGCGCGTCACTATGGCTACACCTTC. Translated: CASTPPGARHYGYTF.

This chain joins TRBV7-9 and TRBJ2-3; D ambiguous. Germline values: CDR1 SEHNR, CDR2 FQNEAQ (reference sequence). The V gene lost 8 bases and the J gene lost 6 bases, with 15 bases spanning the gap. This CDR3 is built from 13 residues. The CDR3 loop is CASPSESLDTQYF. The CDR3 DNA follows: TGTGCCAGCCCCTCTGAGTCTCTGGATACGCAGTATTTT.

The chain uses TRBV27 and TRBJ2-1; 7 bases agree with TRBD2. Germline V CDR1 and CDR2: MNHEY, SMNVEV (reference sequence). Trimming removed 2 bases from V and 10 bases from J; junction bases left unmatched: 5. The CDR3 covers 13 residues. The CDR3 here is CASSLTTSREQFF. The CDR3 nucleotides are TGTGCCAGCAGTTTAACGACTAGCCGGGAGCAGTTCTTC.

V usage is TRBV7-9 and J usage is TRBJ1-3; D call uncertain. Trimming stripped 1 base from V and 2 bases from J, with 12 bases between. The CDR3 is 16 residues long. The V gene's germline CDR1 is SEHNR and CDR2 FQNEAQ (reference sequence). CDR3 nucleotides: TGTGCCAGCAGCTTAGGGGTTCAGGCTGCTGGAAACACCATATATTTT. Translated, it gives CASSLGVQAAGNTIYF.

This rearrangement joins TRBV14 to TRBJ2-2; no definite D call. The germline V gene encodes CDR1 SGHDN and CDR2 FVKESK. Trimming removed 1 base at V and 0 bases at J, with 9 bases between. This CDR3 spans 16 amino acids. The CDR3 bases are TGTGCCAGCAGCCAAGTGAGCAGCGCGAACACCGGGGAGCTGTTTTTT. As protein: CASSQVSSANTGELFF.

The rearrangement joins TRBV28 to TRBJ1-2; 7 bases agree with TRBD1. Germline lookup yields CDR1 MDHEN and CDR2 SYDVKM. There are 13 residues in the CDR3. J lost 4 bases, V lost 7 bases, and 6 bases had no gene match. The CDR3 spells CASTPGQIYGYTF. For the CDR3, the DNA is TGTGCCAGCACCCCGGGACAGATCTATGGCTACACCTTC.

The chain links TRBV10-3 to TRBJ1-2; D is ambiguous. The CDR3 runs 15 residues. V was clipped by 0 bases and J by 4 bases, with 12 bases between them. The V gene's germline CDR1 is ENHRY and CDR2 SYGVKD. The CDR3 region is CAISESLRDFYGYTF. For the CDR3, the DNA is TGTGCCATCAGTGAGTCCTTAAGAGACTTCTATGGCTACACCTTC.

This rearrangement joins TRBV7-9 to TRBJ1-1; no firm D call. The ends were cut back, 0 bases at V and 14 bases at J, with 16 bases in the middle. Germline CDR1 SEHNR, CDR2 FQNEAQ (reference sequence). This CDR3 contains 13 residues. This CDR3 is CASSLAFRQVEFF. The CDR3 nucleotides read TGTGCCAGCAGCTTAGCTTTTAGGCAGGTTGAGTTCTTT. The variable domain in full, with the rest retrieved from reference TRBV7-9 and TRBJ1-1, is DTGVSQNPRHKITKRGQNVTFRCDPISEHNRLYWYRQTLGQGPEFLTYFQNEAQLEKSRLLSDRFSAERPKGSFSTLEIQRTEQGDSAMYLCASSLAFRQVEFFGQGTRLTVV.

To note about this clone: The same CDR3 also results from other DNA sequences found in this sample. The chain links TRBV30 to TRBJ2-7; a possible D gene is TRBD2 (6 bases). The ends were cut back, 2 bases at V and 6 bases at J, with 8 bases in the middle. Germline V lookup: CDR1 GTSNPN, CDR2 SVGIG (reference sequence). This CDR3 spans 11 amino acids. CDR3 in amino acids: CAWSIGGEQYF. DNA for the CDR3: TGTGCCTGGAGTATCGGGGGCGAGCAGTACTTC.

The rearrangement uses TRBV4-1 and TRBJ2-2; D may be TRBD1 (5 bases). The CDR3 sequence is 14 residues long. Germline V lookup: CDR1 MGHRA, CDR2 YSYEKL. With 0 bases removed from V and 6 bases from J, the gap between germline ends came to 8 bases. The CDR3 spells CASSQDLGPGELFF. CDR3 in DNA: TGCGCCAGCAGCCAAGATCTGGGGCCCGGGGAGCTGTTTTTT.